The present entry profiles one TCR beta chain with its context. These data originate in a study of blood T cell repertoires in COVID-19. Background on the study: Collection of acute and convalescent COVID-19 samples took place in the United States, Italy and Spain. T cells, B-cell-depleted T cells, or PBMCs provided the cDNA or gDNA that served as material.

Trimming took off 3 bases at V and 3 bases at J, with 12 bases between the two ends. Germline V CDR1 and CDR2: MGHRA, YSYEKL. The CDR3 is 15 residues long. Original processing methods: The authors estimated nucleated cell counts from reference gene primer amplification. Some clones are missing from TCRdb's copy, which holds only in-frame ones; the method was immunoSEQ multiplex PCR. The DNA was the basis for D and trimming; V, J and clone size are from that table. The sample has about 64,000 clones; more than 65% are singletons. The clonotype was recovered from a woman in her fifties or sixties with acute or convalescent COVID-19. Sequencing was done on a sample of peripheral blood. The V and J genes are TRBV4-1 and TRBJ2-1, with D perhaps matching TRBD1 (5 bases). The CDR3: CASSQFVTDYNEQFF. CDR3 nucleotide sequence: TGCGCCAGCAGCCAGTTTGTGACAGACTACAATGAGCAGTTCTTC.